Below are 13 T cell receptor beta chains sequenced from a single sample in a study of blood T cell repertoires in COVID-19. Libraries were prepared by immunoSEQ multiplex PCR; TCRdb keeps only in-frame clonotypes and omits some of them. The sample holds about 120,000 clones; just under 80% are singletons and the top ten take roughly 25%. The sequenced material came from peripheral blood. The receptors were sampled from a human donor in a cohort sampled during active COVID-19.

This clone has a single count. This chain connects TRBV5-4 to TRBJ2-1; a possible D gene is TRBD2 (7 bases). This CDR3 spans 15 amino acids. V was shortened by 0 bases and J by 7 bases, with 14 bases between the two germline ends. CDR1 and CDR2 (germline): SGHNT, YYREEE (reference sequence). DNA for the CDR3: TGTGCCAGCAGCTTGGGAGGGGGGGCGAAGAATGAGCAGTTCTTC. Encoded protein: CASSLGGGAKNEQFF.

This chain joins TRBV7-2 and TRBJ2-5; 8 bases match TRBD2. J lost 1 base, V lost 1 base, and 5 bases had no gene match. CDR3 length: 16 amino acids. Germline values: CDR1 SGHTA, CDR2 FQGNSA. The CDR3 is CASSLGGLDSQETQYF. CDR3 coding DNA: TGTGCCAGCAGCTTAGGGGGACTAGACTCCCAAGAGACCCAGTACTTC. The full variable domain, with the rest looked up from reference TRBV7-2 and TRBJ2-5, is GAGVSQSPSNKVTEKGKDVELRCDPISGHTALYWYRQSLGQGLEFLIYFQGNSAPDKSGLPSDRFSAERTGGSVSTLTIQRTQQEDSAVYLCASSLGGLDSQETQYFGPGTRLLVL.

This clone was counted once. V is TRBV10-3 and J is TRBJ1-2; D is unresolved. This CDR3 region has 14 residues. V shed 0 bases and J shed 6 bases, with 11 bases lying between them. Per the germline V gene, CDR1 is ENHRY and CDR2 is SYGVKD. In DNA form, the CDR3 reads TGTGCCATCAGTGAGTCGGGAGGGAGGGATGGCTACACCTTC. This sequence encodes CAISESGGRDGYTF.

The V gene is TRBV19, the J gene TRBJ1-5; D ambiguous. V gave up 3 bases and J gave up 3 bases, with 9 bases separating them. The germline V gene encodes CDR1 LNHDA and CDR2 SQIVND (reference sequence). The CDR3 is 14 amino acids. In DNA, the CDR3 is TGTGCCAGTAGTATTTACAGATTCAATCAGCCCCAGCATTTT. Its translation: CASSIYRFNQPQHF.

This sequence joins TRBV10-3 and TRBJ2-7, with D possibly TRBD2 on 6 matching bases. The V gene lost 3 bases and the J gene lost 3 bases, with 15 bases spanning the gap. The CDR3 is 15 residues long. Germline V gives CDR1 ENHRY, CDR2 SYGVKD. CDR3 bases: TGTGCCATCAGTGATTCTTGGGATAGCGGCTACGAGCAGTACTTC. As protein: CAISDSWDSGYEQYF.

This clone has a single count. The chain employs TRBV28 and TRBJ1-3; weak D call: TRBD1 (6 bases). The CDR3 sequence is 17 residues long. V was pared by 4 bases and J by 5 bases, with 21 bases between. Germline CDR1 is MDHEN and CDR2 is SYDVKM. CDR3 sequence reads: CASSSVFTSGQRNTIYF. The CDR3, as DNA: TGTGCCAGCAGTTCGGTTTTCACGTCGGGACAACGAAACACCATATATTTT.

CDR3: CASSYRLDRSYEQYF. In nucleotides, the CDR3 is TGTGCCAGCAGTTACCGCCTGGACAGGTCCTACGAGCAGTACTTC. J is TRBJ2-7 and V is TRBV6-5, with 7 bases matching TRBD1. Germline CDR1 MNHEY, CDR2 SVGAGI. The V and J ends lost 2 bases and 1 base, in that order; junction bases with no gene match: 5. The CDR3 runs 15 residues.

This clone was seen more than once but under ten times. The chain's CDR3 is CASSPGGRAGTETQYF. The CDR3 nucleotides are TGTGCCAGCAGCCCCGGGGGGAGAGCGGGGACTGAGACCCAGTACTTC. The chain joins TRBV7-3 to TRBJ2-5; the match to TRBD2 covers 7 bases. Unmatched junction bases numbered 14, after V lost 5 bases and J lost 5 bases. Germline V CDR1 and CDR2: SGHTA, FQGTGA. The CDR3 consists of 16 residues.

This chain joins TRBV6-5 and TRBJ2-7; 7 nucleotides agree with TRBD1. V lost 6 bases, J lost 4 bases, and 12 bases stayed unmatched. Germline V lookup: CDR1 MNHEY, CDR2 SVGAGI. The CDR3 covers 15 residues. CDR3 in DNA: TGTGCCAGCAGCCCCGGACAGGCCGGCCTGTACGAGCAGTACTTC. It is translated as CASSPGQAGLYEQYF.

This clone was detected only once. V and J are TRBV28 and TRBJ2-7; 8 bases map to TRBD2. This CDR3 region has 16 residues. CDR1 MDHEN and CDR2 SYDVKM come from the germline V gene. V lost 2 bases and J lost 4; bases outside the gene matches: 10. The DNA of the CDR3 is TGTGCCAGCAGTTTAACCAGCGGGAGTACCTGGTACGAGCAGTACTTC. It translates to CASSLTSGSTWYEQYF.

The chain is built from TRBV9 and TRBJ2-2, with 14 nucleotides matching TRBD2. The CDR3 sequence is 16 residues long. Germline assignment: CDR1 SGDLS and CDR2 YYNGEE. V shed 4 bases and J 6 bases; nucleotides not matched to a gene: 5. The CDR3 nucleotides are TGTGCCAGCAGCCCCCGACTAGCGGGAGGGCCCGGGGAGCTGTTTTTT. As protein: CASSPRLAGGPGELFF.

This clone has only a few counts. This chain links TRBV5-1 with TRBJ1-1; TRBD1 is a possible D gene (5 bases). Germline assignment: CDR1 SGHRS and CDR2 YFSETQ. The CDR3 consists of 13 residues. V shed 0 bases and J shed 4 bases, with 7 bases lying between them. The CDR3 nucleotides read TGCGCCAGCAGCTTGGGGGGACTCACTGAAGCTTTCTTT. Amino acid sequence: CASSLGGLTEAFF.

J is TRBJ1-1 and V is TRBV4-1, with D unresolved. V shed 0 bases and J shed 5 bases, with 7 bases lying between them. Germline CDR1 MGHRA, CDR2 YSYEKL. This CDR3 is built from 13 residues. The CDR3 DNA reads as TGCGCCAGCAGCCAAGATCGGGAAACTGAAGCTTTCTTT. Translated: CASSQDRETEAFF.